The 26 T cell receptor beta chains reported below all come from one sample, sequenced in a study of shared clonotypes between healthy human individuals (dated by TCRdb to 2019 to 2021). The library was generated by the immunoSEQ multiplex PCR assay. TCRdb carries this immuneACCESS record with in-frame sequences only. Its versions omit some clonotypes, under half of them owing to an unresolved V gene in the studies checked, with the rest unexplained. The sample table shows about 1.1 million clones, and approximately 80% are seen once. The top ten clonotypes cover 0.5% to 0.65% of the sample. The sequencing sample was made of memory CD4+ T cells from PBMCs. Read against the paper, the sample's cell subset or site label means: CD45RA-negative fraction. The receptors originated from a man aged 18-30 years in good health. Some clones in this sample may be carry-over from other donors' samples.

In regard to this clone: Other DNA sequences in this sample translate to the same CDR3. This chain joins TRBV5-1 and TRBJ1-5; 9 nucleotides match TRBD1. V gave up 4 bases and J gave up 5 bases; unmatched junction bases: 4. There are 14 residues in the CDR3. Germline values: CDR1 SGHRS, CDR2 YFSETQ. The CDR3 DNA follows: TGCGCCAGCAGCCCAACAGGGGGCGATCAGCCCCAGCATTTT. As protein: CASSPTGGDQPQHF. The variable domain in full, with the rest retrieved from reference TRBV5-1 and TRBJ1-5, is KAGVTQTPRYLIKTRGQQVTLSCSPISGHRSVSWYQQTPGQGLQFLFEYFSETQRNKGNFPGRFSGRQFSNSRSEMNVSTLELGDSALYLCASSPTGGDQPQHFGDGTRLSIL.

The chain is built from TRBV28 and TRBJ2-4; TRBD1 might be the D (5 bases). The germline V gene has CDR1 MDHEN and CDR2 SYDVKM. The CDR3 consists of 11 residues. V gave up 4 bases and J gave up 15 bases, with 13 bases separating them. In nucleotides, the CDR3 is TGTGCCAGCAGTTCAGAGTACAGGACGTACTTC. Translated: CASSSEYRTYF.

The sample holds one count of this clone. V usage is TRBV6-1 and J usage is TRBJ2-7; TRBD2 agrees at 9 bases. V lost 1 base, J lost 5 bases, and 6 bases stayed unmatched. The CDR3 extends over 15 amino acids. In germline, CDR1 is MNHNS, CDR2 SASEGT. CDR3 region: CASSEDGREGNEQYF. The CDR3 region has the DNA TGTGCCAGCAGTGAAGACGGGCGGGAGGGGAACGAGCAGTACTTC.

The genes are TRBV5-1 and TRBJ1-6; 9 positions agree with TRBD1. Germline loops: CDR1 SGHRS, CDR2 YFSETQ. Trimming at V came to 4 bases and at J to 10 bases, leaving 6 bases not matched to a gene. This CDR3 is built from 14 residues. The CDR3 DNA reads TGCGCCAGCAGCCCAGGACAGGGGCCCTCACCCCTCCACTTT. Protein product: CASSPGQGPSPLHF.

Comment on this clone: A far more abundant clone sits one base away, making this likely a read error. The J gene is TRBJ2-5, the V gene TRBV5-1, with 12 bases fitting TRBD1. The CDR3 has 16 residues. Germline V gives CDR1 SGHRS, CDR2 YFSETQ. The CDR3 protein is CGSSAGTGGYQETQYF. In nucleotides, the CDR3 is TGCGGCAGCAGCGCAGGGACAGGGGGCTATCAAGAGACCCAGTACTTC.

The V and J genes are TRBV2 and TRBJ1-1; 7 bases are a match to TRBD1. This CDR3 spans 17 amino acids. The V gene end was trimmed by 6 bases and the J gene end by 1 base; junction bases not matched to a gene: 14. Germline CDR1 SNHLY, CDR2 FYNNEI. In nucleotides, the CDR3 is TGTGCCAGCAGGGGGGGACAGCTAATATTACAGAACACTGAAGCTTTCTTT. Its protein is CASRGGQLILQNTEAFF.

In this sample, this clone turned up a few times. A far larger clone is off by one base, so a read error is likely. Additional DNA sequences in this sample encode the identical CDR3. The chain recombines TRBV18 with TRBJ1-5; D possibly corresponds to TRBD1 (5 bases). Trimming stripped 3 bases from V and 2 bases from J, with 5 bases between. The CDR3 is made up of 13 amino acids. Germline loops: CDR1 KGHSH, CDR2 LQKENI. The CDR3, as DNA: TGTGCCAGCTCACCGACAGGCAATCAGCCCCAGCATTTT. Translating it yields CASSPTGNQPQHF.

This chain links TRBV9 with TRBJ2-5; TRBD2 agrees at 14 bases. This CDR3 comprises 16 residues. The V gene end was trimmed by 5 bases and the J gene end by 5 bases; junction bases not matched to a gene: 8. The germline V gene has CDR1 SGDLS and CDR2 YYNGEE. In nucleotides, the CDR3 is TGTGCCAGCAGATCTGGGACTAGCGGGAGTTCGGAGACCCAGTACTTC. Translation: CASRSGTSGSSETQYF.

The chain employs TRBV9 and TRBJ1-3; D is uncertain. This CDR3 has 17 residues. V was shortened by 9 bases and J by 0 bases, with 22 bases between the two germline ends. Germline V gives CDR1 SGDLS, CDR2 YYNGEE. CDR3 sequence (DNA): TGTGCCACCTCAAAATCTTCTGGCGGCTACTCTGGAAACACCATATATTTT. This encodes CATSKSSGGYSGNTIYF.

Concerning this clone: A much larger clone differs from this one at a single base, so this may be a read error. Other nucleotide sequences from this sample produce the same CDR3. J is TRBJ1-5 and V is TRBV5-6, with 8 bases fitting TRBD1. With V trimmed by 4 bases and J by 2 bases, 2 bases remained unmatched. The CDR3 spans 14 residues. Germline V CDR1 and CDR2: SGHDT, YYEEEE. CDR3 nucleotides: TGTGCCAGCAGCACGACAGGGGGCAATCAGCCCCAGCATTTT. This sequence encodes CASSTTGGNQPQHF.

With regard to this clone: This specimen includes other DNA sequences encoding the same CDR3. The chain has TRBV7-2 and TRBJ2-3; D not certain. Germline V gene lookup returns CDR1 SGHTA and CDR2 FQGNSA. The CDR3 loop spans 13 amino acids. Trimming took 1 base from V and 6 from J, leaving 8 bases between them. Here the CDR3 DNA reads TGTGCCAGCAGCTTAGGTCCCCGGGATACGCAGTATTTT. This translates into CASSLGPRDTQYF.

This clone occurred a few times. The CDR3 sequence is CASSLNGQGSNQPQHF. DNA of the CDR3: TGCGCCAGCAGCTTGAATGGACAGGGGAGCAATCAGCCCCAGCATTTT. The rearrangement links TRBV5-1 to TRBJ1-5; 9 nucleotides align to TRBD1. The germline CDR1 and CDR2 sequences are SGHRS and YFSETQ. CDR3 length: 16 amino acids. The trim removed 1 base at V and 1 base at J, leaving 3 bases unmatched. Full variable domain (remainder filled in from reference TRBV5-1 and TRBJ1-5): KAGVTQTPRYLIKTRGQQVTLSCSPISGHRSVSWYQQTPGQGLQFLFEYFSETQRNKGNFPGRFSGRQFSNSRSEMNVSTLELGDSALYLCASSLNGQGSNQPQHFGDGTRLSIL.

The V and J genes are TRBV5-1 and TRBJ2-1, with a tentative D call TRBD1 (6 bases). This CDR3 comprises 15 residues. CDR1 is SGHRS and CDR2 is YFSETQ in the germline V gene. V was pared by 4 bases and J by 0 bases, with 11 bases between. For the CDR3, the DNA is TGCGCCAGCAGCGCGGACAGAAGCTCCTACAATGAGCAGTTCTTC. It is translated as CASSADRSSYNEQFF.

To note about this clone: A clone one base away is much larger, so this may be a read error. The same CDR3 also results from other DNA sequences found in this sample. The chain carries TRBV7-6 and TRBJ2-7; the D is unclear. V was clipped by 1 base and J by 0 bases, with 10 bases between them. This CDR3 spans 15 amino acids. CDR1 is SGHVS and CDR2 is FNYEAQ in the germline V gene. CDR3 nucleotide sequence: TGTGCCAGCAGCTTAGGGGCAGGCCTCTCCTACGAGCAGTACTTC. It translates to CASSLGAGLSYEQYF. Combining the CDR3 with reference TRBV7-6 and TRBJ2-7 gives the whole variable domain GAGVSQSPRYKVTKRGQDVALRCDPISGHVSLYWYRQALGQGPEFLTYFNYEAQQDKSGLPNDRFSAERPEGSISTLTIQRTEQRDSAMYRCASSLGAGLSYEQYFGPGTRLTVT.

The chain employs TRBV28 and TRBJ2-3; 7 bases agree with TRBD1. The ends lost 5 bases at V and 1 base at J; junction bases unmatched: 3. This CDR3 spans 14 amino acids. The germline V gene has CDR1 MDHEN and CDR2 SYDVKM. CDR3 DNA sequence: TGTGCCAGCAGTCGAGGACAGGGCACAGATACGCAGTATTTT. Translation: CASSRGQGTDTQYF.

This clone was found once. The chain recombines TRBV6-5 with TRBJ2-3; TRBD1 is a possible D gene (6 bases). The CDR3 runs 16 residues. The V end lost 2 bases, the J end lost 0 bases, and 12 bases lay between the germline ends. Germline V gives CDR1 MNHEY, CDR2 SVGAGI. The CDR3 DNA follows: TGTGCCAGCAGTTACCGTGGGGGCGGTAGCACAGATACGCAGTATTTT. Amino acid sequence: CASSYRGGGSTDTQYF.

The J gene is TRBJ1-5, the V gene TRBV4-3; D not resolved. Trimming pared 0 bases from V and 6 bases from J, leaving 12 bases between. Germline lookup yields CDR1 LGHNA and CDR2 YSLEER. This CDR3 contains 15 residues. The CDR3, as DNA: TGCGCCAGCAGCCAAGATTGGGGAAAAGGTCAGCCCCAGCATTTT. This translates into CASSQDWGKGQPQHF.

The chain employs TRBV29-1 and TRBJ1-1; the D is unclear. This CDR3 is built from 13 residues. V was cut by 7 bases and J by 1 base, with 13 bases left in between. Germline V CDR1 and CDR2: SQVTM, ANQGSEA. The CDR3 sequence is CSAEGPANTEAFF. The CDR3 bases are TGCAGCGCAGAAGGGCCGGCGAACACTGAAGCTTTCTTT.

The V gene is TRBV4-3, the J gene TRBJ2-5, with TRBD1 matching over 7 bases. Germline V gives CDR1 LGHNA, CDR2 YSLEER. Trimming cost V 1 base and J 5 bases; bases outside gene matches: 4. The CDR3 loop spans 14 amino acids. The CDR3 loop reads CASSQGQGRETQYF. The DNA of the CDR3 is TGCGCCAGCAGCCAAGGACAGGGTCGGGAGACCCAGTACTTC.

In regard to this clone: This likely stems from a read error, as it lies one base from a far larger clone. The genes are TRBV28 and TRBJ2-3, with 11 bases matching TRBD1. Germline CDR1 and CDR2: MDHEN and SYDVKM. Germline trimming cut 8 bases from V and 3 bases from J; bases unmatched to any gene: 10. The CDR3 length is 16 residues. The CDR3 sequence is CASGPGTGGRTDTQYF. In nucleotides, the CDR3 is TGTGCCAGCGGACCCGGGACAGGGGGACGGACAGATACGCAGTATTTT.

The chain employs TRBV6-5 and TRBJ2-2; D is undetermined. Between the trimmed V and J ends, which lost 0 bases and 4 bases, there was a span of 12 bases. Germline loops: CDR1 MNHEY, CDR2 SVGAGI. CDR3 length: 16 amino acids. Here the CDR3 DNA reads TGTGCCAGCAGTTACTCTCGCTTAGTTGGCACCGGGGAGCTGTTTTTT. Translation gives CASSYSRLVGTGELFF.

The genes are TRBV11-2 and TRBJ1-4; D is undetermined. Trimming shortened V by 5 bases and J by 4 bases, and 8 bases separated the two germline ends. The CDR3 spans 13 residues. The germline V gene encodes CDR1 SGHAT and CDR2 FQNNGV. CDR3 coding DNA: TGTGCCAGCAGCCGGCAGCTTAATGAAAAACTGTTTTTT. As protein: CASSRQLNEKLFF.

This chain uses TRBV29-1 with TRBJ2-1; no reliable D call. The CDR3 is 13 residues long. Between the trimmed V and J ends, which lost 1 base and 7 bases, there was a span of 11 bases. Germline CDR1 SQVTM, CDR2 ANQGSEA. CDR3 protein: CSVEVRTGNEQFF. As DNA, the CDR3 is TGCAGCGTTGAAGTACGGACGGGTAATGAGCAGTTCTTC.

CDR3 in amino acids: CAWSVDSGRYEQYF. The CDR3 DNA reads TGTGCCTGGAGTGTAGATAGCGGACGCTACGAGCAGTACTTC. This rearrangement joins TRBV30 to TRBJ2-7; D perhaps matches TRBD2 (6 bases). The CDR3 loop spans 14 amino acids. V lost 0 bases and J 3 bases, leaving 12 bases between the germline ends. The germline V gene has CDR1 GTSNPN and CDR2 SVGIG (reference sequence).

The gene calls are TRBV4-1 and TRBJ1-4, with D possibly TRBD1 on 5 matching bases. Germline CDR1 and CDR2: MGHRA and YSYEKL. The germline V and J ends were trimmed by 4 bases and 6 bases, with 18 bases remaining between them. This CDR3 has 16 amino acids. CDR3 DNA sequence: TGCGCCAGCAGCCGGGGGGTAACGAAACCAGATGAAAAACTGTTTTTT. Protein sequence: CASSRGVTKPDEKLFF.

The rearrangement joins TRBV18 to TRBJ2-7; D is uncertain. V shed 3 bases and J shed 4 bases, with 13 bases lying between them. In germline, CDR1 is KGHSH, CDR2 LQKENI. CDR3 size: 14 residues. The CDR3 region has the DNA TGTGCCAGCTCACCGATACAGAATCTATACGAGCAGTACTTC. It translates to CASSPIQNLYEQYF. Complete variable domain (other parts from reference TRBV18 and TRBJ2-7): NAGVMQNPRHLVRRRGQEARLRCSPMKGHSHVYWYRQLPEEGLKFMVYLQKENIIDESGMPKERFSAEFPKEGPSILRIQQVVRGDSAAYFCASSPIQNLYEQYFGPGTRLTVT.